The present entry profiles one T cell receptor (beta chain) with its context. Its antigen remains unidentified. No much larger clone is present one base from it, and per-base qualities are unavailable. The sample comes from a study of T cells in Graves' hyperthyroidism and ophthalmopathy (dated by TCRdb to the late 2010s). Background on the whole study: Peripheral blood samples were taken at the time of initial diagnosis, prior to any treatment. TCR V-J signatures able to tell the groups apart were searched for in a discovery cohort of approximately 95 patients, of whom around 43 had Graves' ophthalmopathy and about 60 had stable Graves' hyperthyroidism. Prospective prediction of ophthalmopathy was tested in an independent validation cohort consisting of roughly 20 hyperthyroidism patients and about 17 patients who later progressed to ophthalmopathy. The 100 or so discovery patients were randomly split 7:3 into training and test sets. Thyroid tissue and blood T-cell repertoires from six or seven Graves' hyperthyroidism patients were also compared in the study. Once sampling was done, hyperthyroidism patients were given methimazole at a starting dose of 30 mg daily, whereas ophthalmopathy patients were given high-dose intravenous methylprednisolone. The paper reports TCR Vbeta CDR3 sequencing of over 120 peripheral blood samples: around 45 ophthalmopathy, approximately 74 hyperthyroidism and around 17 progressor patients. Beyond this particular receptor, the publication reports: Blood samples also contained most of the expanded thyroid clonotypes (frequency above 0.001), which suggests that blood repertoires may reflect thyroid immune responses. No statistical method was used to set the sample size in advance, and investigators knew the group allocation. In validation, progression to ophthalmopathy was predicted by the model with more than 65% sensitivity and about 72% specificity, a median of approximately 7.1 months before onset. In cross-validation, a model built on a 13 V-J signature told ophthalmopathy apart from stable hyperthyroidism with approximately 91% sensitivity and roughly 82% specificity, and in testing the same model reached 80%/75%.

Stable Graves' hyperthyroidism was defined as no progression to ophthalmopathy during 18 months of follow-up. Hyperthyroidism patients were newly diagnosed, with disease duration under 2 months, and aged 18 to 65 years. Any patient with an uncontrolled infection, another autoimmune disease, pregnancy or lactation was excluded. Diagnoses relied on clinical symptoms, serum thyroxine and TRAb, thyroid ultrasound and orbital computed tomography. Ficoll-Paque density gradient centrifugation was used to isolate PBMCs from about 9 ml of fresh peripheral blood. Total RNA was extracted using Trizol reagent, and RNA quality was assessed on an Agilent 2100 Bioanalyzer. The TCR beta CDR3 regions were amplified from the RNA transcripts. For the first round of RT-PCR on the TCR CDR3, the HTBI primer set was used together with the Qiagen OneStep RT-PCR kit. Libraries were constructed in a second round of multiplex PCR, after which size selection and purification were carried out. The libraries were sequenced on an Illumina HiSeq2000 using paired-end 100 bp reads. The original methods were these. SOAPnuke was used to process the raw data, throwing out any read that contained adapters or uncalled bases, had a mean Phred below 15, or lacked an exact constant-primer or identifier match. High-quality paired reads were merged using COPE v1.2.5, and each unique nucleotide sequence was defined as a clonotype. MiTCR v1.1 was used to align the clonotypes against IMGT TRBV, TRBD and TRBJ reference segments. Only V-J combinations with frequency above 0.0001, covering approximately 99% of repertoires, were analysed. The TCS score was defined as F50 (clonal expansion) divided by E x V (chaos), with BLOSUM62-based TCRdist calculated between CDR3 peptides within each V-J. Welch's t-statistics and random forest reduced around 550 V-J features to 13, which were used in a naive Bayes classifier (R e1071). TCRdb passed the public sequencing reads through fastp at Q25 and MiXCR, retaining productive beta sequences. One record per CDR3 amino acid sequence lists the most common genes and DNA. The V and J calls come from TCRdb's annotation, not from the publication. The sample yields around 300,000 distinct CDR3 sequences; around 13% were counted once. Of the sample, roughly 24% falls within the top ten clones.

CDR1 and CDR2, per the germline V gene, are KGHSH and LQKENI. From the cysteine up to the phenylalanine, the CDR3 has a length of 14 residues. Only CDR3 DNA remains: 42 bases, in frame from the first base. Trimming removed 2 bases from V and 5 bases from J; the gene matches leave 3 bases unexplained. This TCR came from a woman in her thirties with Graves' hyperthyroidism. The chain couples TRBV18 to TRBJ2-1, with 7 bases matching TRBD1. The sample taken for sequencing was blood. The CDR3 protein sequence reads: CASSPRQGDNEQFF. The bases read TGTGCCAGCTCACCAAGACAGGGTGACAATGAGCAGTTCTTC.